This TCR beta chain is drawn from a study of T cells in localized non-small cell lung cancer. Study results and limitations: The study found T cell clonality highest in uninvolved adjacent lung, above tumor. Among blood samples, higher T cell density accompanied longer overall survival. Heterogeneity cannot be ruled out, as sequencing used one tumor region only. Researchers found a median approximately 50 of the top 100 tumor clones in adjacent lung.

Sequenced by immunoSEQ multiplex PCR; TCRdb stores in-frame clones only, minus some. The table has 30,000 to 35,000 clones, roughly 90% seen once; the top ten hold approximately 4%. This CDR3 spans 14 amino acids. V was pared by 0 bases and J by 0 bases, with 6 bases between. The germline gives CDR1 SQVTM, CDR2 ANQGSEA. With respect to this clone: Its specificity is unknown.

This receptor was obtained from a woman between 35 and 75 years old with stage I lung adenocarcinoma. The specimen comprised peripheral blood, sampled before any cancer treatment. The V gene is TRBV29-1, the J gene TRBJ1-3; D gene uncertain. Here the CDR3 reads CSVEDVASGNTIYF. The CDR3 nucleotides are TGCAGCGTTGAAGATGTCGCCTCTGGAAACACCATATATTTT.